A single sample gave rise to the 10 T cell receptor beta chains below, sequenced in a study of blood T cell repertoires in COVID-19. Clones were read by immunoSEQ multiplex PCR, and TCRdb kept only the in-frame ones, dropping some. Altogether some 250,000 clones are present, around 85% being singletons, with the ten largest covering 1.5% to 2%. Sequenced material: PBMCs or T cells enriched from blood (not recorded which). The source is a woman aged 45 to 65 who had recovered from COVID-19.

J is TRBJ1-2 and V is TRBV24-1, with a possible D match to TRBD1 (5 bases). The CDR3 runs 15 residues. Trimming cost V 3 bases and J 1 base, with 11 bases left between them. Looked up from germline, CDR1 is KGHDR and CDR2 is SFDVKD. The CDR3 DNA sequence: TGTGCCACCAGTGATCAGGACGGGGGTAACTATGGCTACACCTTC. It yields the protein CATSDQDGGNYGYTF.

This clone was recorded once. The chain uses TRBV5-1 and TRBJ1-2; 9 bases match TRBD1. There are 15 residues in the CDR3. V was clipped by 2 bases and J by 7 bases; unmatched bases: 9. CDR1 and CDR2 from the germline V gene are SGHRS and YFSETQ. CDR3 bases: TGCGCCAGCAGCTTAGCTATAACAGGGGGCGGTGGCTACACCTTC. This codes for CASSLAITGGGGYTF.

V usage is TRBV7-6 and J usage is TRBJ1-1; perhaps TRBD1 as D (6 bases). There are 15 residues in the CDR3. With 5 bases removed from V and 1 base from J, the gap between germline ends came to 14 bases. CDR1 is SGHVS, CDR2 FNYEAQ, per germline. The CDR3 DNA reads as TGTGCCAGCAGCGTGATGCAGGGGAAGAACACTGAAGCTTTCTTT. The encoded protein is CASSVMQGKNTEAFF.

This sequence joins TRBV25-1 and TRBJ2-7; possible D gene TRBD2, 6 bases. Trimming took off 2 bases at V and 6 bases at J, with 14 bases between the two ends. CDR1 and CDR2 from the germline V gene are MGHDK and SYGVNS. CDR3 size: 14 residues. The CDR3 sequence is CASSEGGGKGEQYF. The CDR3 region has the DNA TGTGCCAGCAGTGAAGGTGGAGGGAAGGGCGAGCAGTACTTC.

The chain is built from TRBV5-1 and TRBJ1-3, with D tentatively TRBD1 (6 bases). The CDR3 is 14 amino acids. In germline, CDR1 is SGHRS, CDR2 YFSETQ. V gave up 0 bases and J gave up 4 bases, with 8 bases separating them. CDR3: CASSLVGTGNTIYF. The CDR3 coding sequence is TGCGCCAGCAGCTTGGTAGGGACAGGAAACACCATATATTTT. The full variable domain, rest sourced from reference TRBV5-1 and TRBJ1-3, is KAGVTQTPRYLIKTRGQQVTLSCSPISGHRSVSWYQQTPGQGLQFLFEYFSETQRNKGNFPGRFSGRQFSNSRSEMNVSTLELGDSALYLCASSLVGTGNTIYFGEGSWLTVV.

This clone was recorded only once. DNA for the CDR3: TGTGCCAGCAGCTTAGCACTAGCGGGAGCCTCCTACAATGAGCAGTTCTTC. It translates to CASSLALAGASYNEQFF. J is TRBJ2-1 and V is TRBV11-2; 11 positions agree with TRBD2. The CDR3 covers 17 residues. V trimming: 1 base; J trimming: 0 bases; junction bases outside the gene matches: 2. The germline gives CDR1 SGHAT, CDR2 FQNNGV.

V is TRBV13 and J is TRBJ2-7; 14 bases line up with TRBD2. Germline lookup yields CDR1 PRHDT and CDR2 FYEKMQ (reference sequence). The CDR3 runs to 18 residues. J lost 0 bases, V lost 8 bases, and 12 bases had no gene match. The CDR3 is CASSGGTSGRSGSYEQYF. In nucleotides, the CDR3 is TGTGCCAGCTCAGGGGGGACTAGCGGGAGATCGGGCTCCTACGAGCAGTACTTC.

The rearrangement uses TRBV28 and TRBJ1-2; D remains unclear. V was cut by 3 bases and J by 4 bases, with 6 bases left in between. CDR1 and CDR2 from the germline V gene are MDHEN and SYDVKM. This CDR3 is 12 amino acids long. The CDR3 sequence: CASSLTLYGYTF. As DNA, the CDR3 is TGTGCCAGCAGTTTGACTCTCTATGGCTACACCTTC.

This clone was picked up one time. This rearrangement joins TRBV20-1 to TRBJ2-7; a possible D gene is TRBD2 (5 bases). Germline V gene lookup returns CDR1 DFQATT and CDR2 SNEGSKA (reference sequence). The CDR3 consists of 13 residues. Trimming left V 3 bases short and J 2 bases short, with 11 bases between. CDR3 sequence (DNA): TGCAGTGCTAGTACTAGTGACGCCTACGAGCAGTACTTC. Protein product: CSASTSDAYEQYF.

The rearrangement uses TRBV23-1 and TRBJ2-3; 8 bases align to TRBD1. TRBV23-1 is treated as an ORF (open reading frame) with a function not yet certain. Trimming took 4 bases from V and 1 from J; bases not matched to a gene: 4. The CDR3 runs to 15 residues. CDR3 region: CASSPTGVGTDTQYF. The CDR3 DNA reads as TGCGCCAGCAGTCCGACAGGGGTTGGCACAGATACGCAGTATTTT.